Sequencing of this TCR beta chain was carried out in a study of cytomegalovirus exposure and HLA in healthy donors. Whole-study findings and limits: A few CMV-associated chains were confirmed in vitro to be specific for CMV antigens. Despite most TCR sequences being rare, some public TCRs occurred in many donors.

CDR3 length equals 13 residues. CDR1 SGHAT and CDR2 FQNNGV come from the germline V gene. The V and J ends lost 7 bases and 10 bases, in that order; junction bases with no gene match: 8. In regard to this clone: No antigen is known for it.

Sequenced by immunoSEQ multiplex PCR; TCRdb stores in-frame clones only, minus some. Of about 220,000 clones in the sample, approximately 80% are singletons; the top ten hold around an eighth. The clonotype comes from a woman aged 25 to 39 in good health and CMV-seropositive. The chain combines TRBV11-2 with TRBJ2-1, with TRBD1 matching 9 bases. Sequencing was done on a sample of PBMCs. The CDR3 DNA sequence: TGTGCCAGCAAAGGACAGGGGACGCGGGAGCAGTTCTTC. Translation gives CASKGQGTREQFF.